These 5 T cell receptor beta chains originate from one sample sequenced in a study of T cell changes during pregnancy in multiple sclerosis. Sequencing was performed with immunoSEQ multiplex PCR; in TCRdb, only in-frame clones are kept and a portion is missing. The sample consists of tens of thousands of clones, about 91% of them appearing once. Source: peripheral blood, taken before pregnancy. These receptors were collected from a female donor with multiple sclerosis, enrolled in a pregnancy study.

The CDR3 region is CASSSPDRASLTEAFF. CDR3 in DNA: TGTGCCAGCAGCTCCCCGGACAGGGCAAGTTTGACTGAAGCTTTCTTT. V is TRBV7-9 and J is TRBJ1-1; 8 nucleotides line up with TRBD1. CDR1 is SEHNR, CDR2 FQNEAQ, per germline (reference sequence). Trimming took 4 bases from V and 5 from J; bases not matched to a gene: 12. The CDR3 runs to 16 residues.

For the CDR3, the DNA is TGCGCCAGCAGCTTTGGGGAGAGGTCACCCCTCCACTTT. Protein sequence: CASSFGERSPLHF. The genes are TRBV5-1 and TRBJ1-6; D unresolved. The V end was cut by 2 bases, the J end by 10 bases, with 10 bases between. Per germline, CDR1 SGHRS and CDR2 YFSETQ. This CDR3 is built from 13 residues.

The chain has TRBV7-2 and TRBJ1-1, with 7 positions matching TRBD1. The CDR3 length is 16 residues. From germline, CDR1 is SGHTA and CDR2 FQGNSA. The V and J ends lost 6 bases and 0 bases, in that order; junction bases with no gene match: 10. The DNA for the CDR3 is TGTGCCAGCAGGTCAACAGGGGCGGCGATGAACACTGAAGCTTTCTTT. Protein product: CASRSTGAAMNTEAFF.

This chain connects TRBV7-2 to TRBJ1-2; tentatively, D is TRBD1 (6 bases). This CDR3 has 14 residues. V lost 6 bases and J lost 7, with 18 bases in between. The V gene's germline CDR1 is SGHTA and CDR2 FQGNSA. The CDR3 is CASSPDRGPSGYTF. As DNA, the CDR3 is TGTGCCAGCAGTCCGGACAGAGGACCATCTGGCTACACCTTC.

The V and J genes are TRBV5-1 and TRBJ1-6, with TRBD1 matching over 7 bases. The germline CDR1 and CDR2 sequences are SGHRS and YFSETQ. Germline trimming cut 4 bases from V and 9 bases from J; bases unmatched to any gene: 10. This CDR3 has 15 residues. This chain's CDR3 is CASSPTGKDLSPLHF. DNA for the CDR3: TGCGCCAGCAGCCCGACAGGGAAAGACCTTTCACCCCTCCACTTT.